This T cell receptor (beta chain) was retrieved from a study of cytotoxic CD8 clonotypes in ibrutinib-treated CLL (dated by TCRdb to the early 2020s). About the investigation overall: The cohort included some 14 treatment-naive and ten to eleven relapsed/refractory patients; 17 were IGHV unmutated. Partial responses were observed in roughly 24 patients and complete responses in 2; after a median follow-up of 68 months, remission was maintained in 14 patients and progression was observed in about twelve. Response samples were obtained after a median of around eleven months of treatment, with a range of about 6 to 36 months. Samples averaged 255,043 productive templates and approximately 100,000 productive rearrangements. Of the 85 to 90 participants in the trial, about 25 had longitudinal samples available. Cryopreserved peripheral blood mononuclear cells were collected before treatment, at response, and at either disease progression or sustained remission. Every remission and progressive disease sample was obtained while ibrutinib was still being received by the patients. General findings and caveats noted by the study authors: At baseline, clonality was higher than in age-matched healthy donors and showed a strong correlation with circulating CD8+ T-cell counts. An increase in clonality was observed at ibrutinib response, with clonality remaining stable during sustained remission and falling back toward baseline at progression. Sustained-remission and progressing patients did not have matched sampling times, and lymph node repertoires were not examined. Public clonotypes were rare and either shrank or stayed stable during treatment, and the rise in clonality at ibrutinib response reflected expansion of private clonotypes.

The goal of deep resolution MiSeq sequencing was a depth between 1 in 1 million and 1 in 200,000 T cells, and coverage averaged 10x per clonotype. TCR beta libraries were generated with the immunoSEQ hsTCRB Kit. Under the source paper's analysis protocol: ImmunoSEQ Data Assistant and ImmunoSEQ Analyzer were used for data analysis, and V, D and J genes were assigned according to IMGT definitions. Clonality was computed as one minus normalized Shannon entropy of productive rearrangement frequencies, ranging from 0 to 1. Public clonotype analysis was restricted to overrepresented clonotypes comprising at least 0.05% of each patient's repertoire. Some 13 repertoires from age-matched healthy donors, obtained from immuneACCESS, served as clonality controls. Drawn from immuneACCESS, this table holds only the in-frame rearrangements with V and J called that TCRdb kept. Clones are partly lost; checked studies trace under half to an unresolved V gene and leave the rest unexplained. V and J calls plus clone size are reproduced from that table; the DNA served to infer D and trimming. This sample holds some 200,000 clones; about four fifths were observed only once. The ten largest account for over 10% of the sample.

From cysteine to phenylalanine, the CDR3 is 11 amino acids long. Only the CDR3 part of the read is kept: 33 bases, read in frame from the first base. Reading the germline V gene gives CDR1 SGDLS and CDR2 YYNGEE. V and J lose 0 bases and 6 bases, and a span of 4 bases separates them. The label giving this sample's time point can be read as: 12 months on ibrutinib. For TCR beta library preparation, 1.5 to 2 micrograms of genomic DNA was extracted from cryopreserved PBMCs. Longitudinal blood samples from CLL patients receiving ibrutinib monotherapy were subjected to high-throughput TCR beta sequencing. The patients took part in an open-label, single-center phase 2 trial of ibrutinib monotherapy. This clone was observed a few times. Its antigen is still unknown. No quality values exist for individual bases; no much larger clone is one base distant.

This clonotype was sampled from a human donor with chronic lymphocytic leukemia. The sequenced sample was PBMCs, obtained after 12 months of ibrutinib treatment. This sequence uses TRBV9 and TRBJ2-7, with no D gene named confidently. The CDR3: CASSVVIEQYF. The DNA is as follows: TGTGCCAGCAGCGTAGTGATCGAGCAGTACTTC. The full variable domain, completed from the reference TRBV9 and TRBJ2-7 proteins outside the CDR3, reads DSGVTQTPKHLITATGQRVTLRCSPRSGDLSVYWYQQSLDQGLQFLIQYYNGEERAKGNILERFSAQQFPDLHSELNLSSLELGDSALYFCASSVVIEQYFGPGTRLTVT.